This T cell receptor beta chain is drawn from a study of shared clonotypes between healthy human individuals. General study points: In contrast to clonotypes shared by all four donors, non-shared clonotypes had lower generation probabilities. Naive subsets generally had larger estimated richness than memory subsets.

Turning to this clone: Its antigen remains unidentified.

CD45RO-negative, CCR7-positively selected cells formed the naive CD8 fraction, excluding terminally differentiated effector memory CD45RA+ cells. Execution of the assay was at deep level. Using around 180 ng DNA, 30,000 to 35,000 T cell genomes, the sorted-subset replicate PCRs were run. Using immunoSEQ multiplex PCR, the repertoire was profiled, and TCRdb retains in-frame clones only, with some absent. The table records around 2.1 million clones, around 93% of them present only once. The V and J ends lost 3 bases and 5 bases, in that order; junction bases with no gene match: 17. This CDR3 is built from 19 residues. Germline lookup yields CDR1 LGHNA and CDR2 YNFKEQ.

The rearrangement joins TRBV4-2 to TRBJ2-3; 10 positions agree with TRBD2. The receptor was isolated from a man aged 18 to 30 in good health. Some clones in this sample may be carry-over from other donors' samples. Sample: naive CD8+ T cells from PBMCs. In DNA form, the CDR3 reads TGTGCCAGCAGCCAGTTCCAGCCACCGGGACTAGCGTTTGGAGATACGCAGTATTTT. Amino acids: CASSQFQPPGLAFGDTQYF.